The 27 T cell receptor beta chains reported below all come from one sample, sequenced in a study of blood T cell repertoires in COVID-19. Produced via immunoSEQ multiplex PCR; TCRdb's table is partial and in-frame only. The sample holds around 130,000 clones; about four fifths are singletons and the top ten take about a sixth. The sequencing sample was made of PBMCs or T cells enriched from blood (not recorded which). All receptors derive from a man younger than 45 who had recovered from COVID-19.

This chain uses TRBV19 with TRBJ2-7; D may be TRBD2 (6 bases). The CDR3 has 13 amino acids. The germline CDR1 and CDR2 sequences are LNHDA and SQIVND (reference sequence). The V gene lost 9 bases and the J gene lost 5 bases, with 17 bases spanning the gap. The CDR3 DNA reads TGTGCCAGCTCGGACCGGGGAGGAGACGAGCAGTACTTC. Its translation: CASSDRGGDEQYF.

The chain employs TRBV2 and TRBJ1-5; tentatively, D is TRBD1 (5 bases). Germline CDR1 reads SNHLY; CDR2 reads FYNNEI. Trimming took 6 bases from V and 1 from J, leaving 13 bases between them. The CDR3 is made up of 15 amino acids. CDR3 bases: TGTGCCAGCAGCGGACTGGGGGGGAGCAATCAGCCCCAGCATTTT. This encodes CASSGLGGSNQPQHF.

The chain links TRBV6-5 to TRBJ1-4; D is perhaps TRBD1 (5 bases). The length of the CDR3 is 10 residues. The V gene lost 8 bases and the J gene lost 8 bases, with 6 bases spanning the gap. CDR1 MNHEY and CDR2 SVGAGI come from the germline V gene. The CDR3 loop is CASRGEKLFF. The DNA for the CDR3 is TGTGCCAGCCGGGGGGAAAAACTGTTTTTT.

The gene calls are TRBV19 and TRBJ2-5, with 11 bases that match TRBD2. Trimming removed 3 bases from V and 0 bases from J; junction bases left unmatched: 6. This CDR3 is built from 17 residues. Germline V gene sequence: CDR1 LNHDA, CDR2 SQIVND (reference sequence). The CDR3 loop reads CASSMRRTSGYQETQYF. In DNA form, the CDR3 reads TGTGCCAGTAGTATGAGGAGGACTAGCGGGTACCAAGAGACCCAGTACTTC.

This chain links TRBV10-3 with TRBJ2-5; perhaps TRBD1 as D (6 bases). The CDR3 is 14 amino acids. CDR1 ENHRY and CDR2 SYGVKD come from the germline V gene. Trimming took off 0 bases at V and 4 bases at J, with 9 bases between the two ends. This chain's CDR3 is CAISESQGGETQYF. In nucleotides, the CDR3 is TGTGCCATCAGTGAGTCACAAGGGGGAGAGACCCAGTACTTC.

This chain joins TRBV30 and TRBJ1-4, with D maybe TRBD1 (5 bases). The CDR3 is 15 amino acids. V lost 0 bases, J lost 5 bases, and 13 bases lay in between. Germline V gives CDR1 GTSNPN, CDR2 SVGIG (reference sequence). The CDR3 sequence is CAWSVQDLTNEKLFF. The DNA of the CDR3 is TGTGCCTGGAGTGTACAGGACCTAACGAATGAAAAACTGTTTTTT.

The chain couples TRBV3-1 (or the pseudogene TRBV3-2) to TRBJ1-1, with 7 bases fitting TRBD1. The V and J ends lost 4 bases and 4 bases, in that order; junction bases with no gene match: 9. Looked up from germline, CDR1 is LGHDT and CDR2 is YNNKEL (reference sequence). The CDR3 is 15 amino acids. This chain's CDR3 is CASSRKGARGTEAFF. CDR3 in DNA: TGTGCCAGCAGCCGGAAGGGGGCGCGGGGCACTGAAGCTTTCTTT.

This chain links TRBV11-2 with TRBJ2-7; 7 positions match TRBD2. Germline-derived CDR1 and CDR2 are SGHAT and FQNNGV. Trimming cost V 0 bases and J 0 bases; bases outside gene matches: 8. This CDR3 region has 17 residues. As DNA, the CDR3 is TGTGCCAGCAGCTTAGACCCTTGGGGGGGGGTCTCCTACGAGCAGTACTTC. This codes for CASSLDPWGGVSYEQYF.

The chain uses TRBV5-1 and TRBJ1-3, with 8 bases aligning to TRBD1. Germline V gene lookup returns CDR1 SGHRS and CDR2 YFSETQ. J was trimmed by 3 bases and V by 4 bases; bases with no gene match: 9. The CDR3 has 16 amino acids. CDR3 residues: CASSLPQGAGGNTIYF. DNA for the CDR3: TGCGCCAGCAGCCTTCCCCAGGGGGCAGGTGGAAACACCATATATTTT. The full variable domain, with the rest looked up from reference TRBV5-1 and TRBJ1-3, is KAGVTQTPRYLIKTRGQQVTLSCSPISGHRSVSWYQQTPGQGLQFLFEYFSETQRNKGNFPGRFSGRQFSNSRSEMNVSTLELGDSALYLCASSLPQGAGGNTIYFGEGSWLTVV.

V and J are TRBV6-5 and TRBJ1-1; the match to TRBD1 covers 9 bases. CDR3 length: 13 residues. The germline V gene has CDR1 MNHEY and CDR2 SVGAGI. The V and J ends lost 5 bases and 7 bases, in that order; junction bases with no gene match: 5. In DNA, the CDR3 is TGTGCCAGCAGTACAGGGGGCCGACTTGAAGCTTTCTTT. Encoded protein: CASSTGGRLEAFF.

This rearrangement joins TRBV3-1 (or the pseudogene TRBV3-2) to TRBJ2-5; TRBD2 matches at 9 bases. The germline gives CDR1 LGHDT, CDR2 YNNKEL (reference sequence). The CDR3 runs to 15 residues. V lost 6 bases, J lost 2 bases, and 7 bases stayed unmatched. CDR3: CASRRTSALQETQYF. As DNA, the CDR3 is TGTGCCAGCAGGCGGACTAGCGCGCTACAAGAGACCCAGTACTTC.

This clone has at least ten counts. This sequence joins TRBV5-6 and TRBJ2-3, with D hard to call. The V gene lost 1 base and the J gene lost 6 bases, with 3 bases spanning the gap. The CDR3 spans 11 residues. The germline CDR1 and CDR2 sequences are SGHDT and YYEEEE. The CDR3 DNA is TGTGCCAGCAGCTTGCGGGATACGCAGTATTTT. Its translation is CASSLRDTQYF.

Here the CDR3 DNA reads TGTGCCAGCAGTGAGTCCGGGACAGGCTCCTACGAGCAGTACTTC. It encodes CASSESGTGSYEQYF. This rearrangement joins TRBV6-1 to TRBJ2-7; 8 bases are a match to TRBD1. Losses at the gene ends were 3 bases for V and 0 bases for J; bases not matched to a gene: 4. The germline V gene encodes CDR1 MNHNS and CDR2 SASEGT. CDR3 length equals 15 residues.

The DNA of the CDR3 is TGTGCCAGCAGCCCGGGGGGGTTCACAGATACGCAGTATTTT. It encodes CASSPGGFTDTQYF. This chain joins TRBV5-4 and TRBJ2-3, with 8 positions matching TRBD2. The CDR3 extends over 14 amino acids. Germline values: CDR1 SGHNT, CDR2 YYREEE (reference sequence). With V trimmed by 4 bases and J by 2 bases, 3 bases remained unmatched.

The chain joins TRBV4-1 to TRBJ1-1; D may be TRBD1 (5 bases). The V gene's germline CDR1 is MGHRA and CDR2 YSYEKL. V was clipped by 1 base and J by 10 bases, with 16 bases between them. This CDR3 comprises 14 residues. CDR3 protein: CASSQVGGVKGAFF. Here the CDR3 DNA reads TGCGCCAGCAGCCAAGTGGGGGGGGTGAAGGGAGCTTTCTTT.

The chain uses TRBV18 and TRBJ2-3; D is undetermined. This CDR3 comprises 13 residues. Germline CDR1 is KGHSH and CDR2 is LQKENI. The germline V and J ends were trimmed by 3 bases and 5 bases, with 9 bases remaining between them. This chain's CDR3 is CASSPISRDTQYF. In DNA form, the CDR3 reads TGTGCCAGCTCACCGATAAGTAGAGATACGCAGTATTTT.

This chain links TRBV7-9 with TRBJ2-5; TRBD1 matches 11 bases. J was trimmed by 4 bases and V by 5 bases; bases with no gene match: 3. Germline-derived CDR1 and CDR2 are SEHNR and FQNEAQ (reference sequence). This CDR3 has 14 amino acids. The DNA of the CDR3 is TGTGCCAGCAGCCGGACAGGGGGCCCAGAGACCCAGTACTTC. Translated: CASSRTGGPETQYF. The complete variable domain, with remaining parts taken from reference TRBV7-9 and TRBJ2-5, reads DTGVSQNPRHKITKRGQNVTFRCDPISEHNRLYWYRQTLGQGPEFLTYFQNEAQLEKSRLLSDRFSAERPKGSFSTLEIQRTEQGDSAMYLCASSRTGGPETQYFGPGTRLLVL.

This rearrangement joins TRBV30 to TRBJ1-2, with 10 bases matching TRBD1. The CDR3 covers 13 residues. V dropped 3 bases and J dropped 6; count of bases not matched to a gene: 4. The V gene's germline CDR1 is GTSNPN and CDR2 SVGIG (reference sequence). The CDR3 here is CAWSFGTGDGYTF. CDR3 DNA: TGTGCCTGGAGCTTCGGGACAGGGGATGGCTACACCTTC. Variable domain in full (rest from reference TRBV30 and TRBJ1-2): SQTIHQWPATLVQPVGSPLSLECTVEGTSNPNLYWYRQAAGRGLQLLFYSVGIGQISSEVPQNLSASRPQDRQFILSSKKLLLSDSGFYLCAWSFGTGDGYTFGSGTRLTVV.

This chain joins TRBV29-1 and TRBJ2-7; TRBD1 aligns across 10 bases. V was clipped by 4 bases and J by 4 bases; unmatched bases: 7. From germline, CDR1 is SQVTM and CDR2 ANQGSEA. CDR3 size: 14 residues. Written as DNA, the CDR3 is TGCAGCGTTGCTTATGACAGGGGGCTGTACGAGCAGTACTTC. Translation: CSVAYDRGLYEQYF.

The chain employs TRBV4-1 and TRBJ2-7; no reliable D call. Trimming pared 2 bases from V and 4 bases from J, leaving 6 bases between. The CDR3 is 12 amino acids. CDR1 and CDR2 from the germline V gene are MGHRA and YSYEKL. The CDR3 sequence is CASSQRGYEQYF. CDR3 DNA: TGCGCCAGCAGCCAAAGAGGATACGAGCAGTACTTC.

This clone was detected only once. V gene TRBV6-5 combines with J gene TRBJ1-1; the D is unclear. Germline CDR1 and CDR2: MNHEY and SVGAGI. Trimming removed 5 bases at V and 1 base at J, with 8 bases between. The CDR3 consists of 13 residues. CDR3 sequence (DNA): TGTGCCAGCAGTCTAAAAACGAACACTGAAGCTTTCTTT. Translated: CASSLKTNTEAFF.

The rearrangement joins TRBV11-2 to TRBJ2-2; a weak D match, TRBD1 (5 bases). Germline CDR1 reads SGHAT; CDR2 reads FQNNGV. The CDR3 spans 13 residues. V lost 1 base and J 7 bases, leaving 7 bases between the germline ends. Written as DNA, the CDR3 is TGTGCCAGCAGCTTAGTGGGGCACGGGGAGCTGTTTTTT. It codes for CASSLVGHGELFF.

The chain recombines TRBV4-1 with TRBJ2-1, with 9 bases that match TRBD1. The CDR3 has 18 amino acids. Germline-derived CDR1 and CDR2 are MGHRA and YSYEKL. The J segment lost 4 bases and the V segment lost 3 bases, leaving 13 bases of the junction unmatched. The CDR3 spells CASSQGKGQGNRYNEQFF. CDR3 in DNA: TGCGCCAGCAGCCAGGGTAAGGGACAGGGTAATCGTTACAATGAGCAGTTCTTC.

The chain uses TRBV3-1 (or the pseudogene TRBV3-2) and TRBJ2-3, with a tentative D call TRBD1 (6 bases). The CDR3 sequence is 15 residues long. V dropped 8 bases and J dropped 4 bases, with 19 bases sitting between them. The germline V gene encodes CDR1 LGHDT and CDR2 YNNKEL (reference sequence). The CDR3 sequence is CASGSDRLEADTQYF. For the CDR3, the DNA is TGTGCCAGCGGATCGGACAGACTTGAGGCAGATACGCAGTATTTT.

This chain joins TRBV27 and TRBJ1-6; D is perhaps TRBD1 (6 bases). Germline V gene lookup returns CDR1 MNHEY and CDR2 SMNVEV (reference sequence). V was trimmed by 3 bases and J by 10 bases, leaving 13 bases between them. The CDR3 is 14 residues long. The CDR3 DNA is TGTGCCAGCAGTTTTGGTGGGGGCCACTCACCCCTCCACTTT. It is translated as CASSFGGGHSPLHF.

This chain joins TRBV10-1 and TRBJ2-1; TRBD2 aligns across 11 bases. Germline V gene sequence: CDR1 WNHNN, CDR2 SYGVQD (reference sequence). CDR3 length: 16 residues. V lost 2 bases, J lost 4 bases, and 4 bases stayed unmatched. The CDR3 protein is CASSETLAGDYNEQFF. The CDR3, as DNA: TGCGCCAGCAGTGAGACACTAGCGGGGGATTACAATGAGCAGTTCTTC.

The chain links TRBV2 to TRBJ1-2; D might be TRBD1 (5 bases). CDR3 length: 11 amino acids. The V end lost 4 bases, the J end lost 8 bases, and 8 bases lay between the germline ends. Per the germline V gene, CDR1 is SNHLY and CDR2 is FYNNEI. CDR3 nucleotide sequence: TGTGCCAGCAGTGTGGGGGGAGGCTACACCTTC. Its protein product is CASSVGGGYTF.